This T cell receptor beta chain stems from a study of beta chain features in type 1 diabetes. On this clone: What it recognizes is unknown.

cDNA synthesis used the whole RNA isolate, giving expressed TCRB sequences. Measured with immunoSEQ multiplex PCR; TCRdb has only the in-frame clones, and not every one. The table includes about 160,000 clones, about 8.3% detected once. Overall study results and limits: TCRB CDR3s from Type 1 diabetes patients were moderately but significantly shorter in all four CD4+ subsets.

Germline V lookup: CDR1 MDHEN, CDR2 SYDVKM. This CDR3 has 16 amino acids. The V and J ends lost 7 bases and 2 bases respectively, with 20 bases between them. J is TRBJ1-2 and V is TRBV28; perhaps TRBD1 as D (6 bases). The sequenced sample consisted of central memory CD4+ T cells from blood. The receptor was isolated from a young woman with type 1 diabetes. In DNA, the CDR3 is TGTGCCAGCACCTCTACGGGAACAGGGTCGAACTATGGCTACACCTTC. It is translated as CASTSTGTGSNYGYTF.